Sequencing of this T cell receptor (beta chain) was carried out in a study of blood T cell repertoires in COVID-19. About the research overall: PBMCs, B-cell-depleted T cells, or T cells provided the cDNA or gDNA that made up the material.

The data were produced by immunoSEQ multiplex PCR, yet TCRdb's version contains in-frame clones alone and is incomplete. The table lists over 350,000 clones, roughly 89% of them singletons. The sequenced sample was peripheral blood. The origin of this receptor is a young woman with active or convalescent COVID-19.

CDR3 DNA: TGTGCCAGCAGCCGCGGGACAGGAACAACTAATGAAAAACTGTTTTTT. This sequence encodes CASSRGTGTTNEKLFF. The chain recombines TRBV5-4 with TRBJ1-4, with TRBD1 identical over 8 bases. Losses at the gene ends were 4 bases for V and 0 bases for J; bases not matched to a gene: 5. The CDR3 is 16 amino acids. Germline V gene data show CDR1 as SGHNT and CDR2 as YYREEE (reference sequence).